Below, one TCR beta chain is given with its context. Its antigen is currently unknown. The sample comes from a study of T cell responses to AZD1222 COVID-19 vaccine. Some clones are missing from TCRdb's copy, which holds only in-frame ones; the method was immunoSEQ multiplex PCR. In the table there are over 120,000 clones, about 92% of which are singletons. Whole-study results and caveats: Along spike, vaccine-associated CD4 TCRs were found throughout, with dominance at 160-218 and 743-854. Clonal diversity was possibly underestimated, and white British individuals and females predominated among donors.

Germline V gene lookup returns CDR1 SGHTA and CDR2 FQGNSA. V was pared by 1 base and J by 0 bases, with 10 bases between. This CDR3 has 16 amino acids. The source was peripheral blood, collected on day 0 of AZD1222 vaccination. The TCR originated in an adult in good health. The chain is built from TRBV7-2 and TRBJ1-3; D is unresolved. In nucleotides, the CDR3 is TGTGCCAGCAGCTTAGGGCAGGCCCGCTCTGGAAACACCATATATTTT. Its translation is CASSLGQARSGNTIYF.